One TCR beta chain is described in this entry. The antigen is undetermined. This sample was taken from a study of cytomegalovirus exposure and HLA in healthy donors. Study observations and caveats: Most subjects' HLA-A and HLA-B alleles were reportedly predicted from TCR beta sequences. Available immune exposure information was restricted to CMV serostatus only. Researchers counted around 150 TCR beta chains as cytomegalovirus-associated.

The study ran its PCR with 60 Vbeta and 13 Jbeta primers. Some clones are missing from TCRdb's copy, which holds only in-frame ones; the method was immunoSEQ multiplex PCR. In the table there are about 130,000 clones, 80% of which are singletons. Germline V gene lookup returns CDR1 LNHNV and CDR2 YYDKDF (reference sequence). V lost 0 bases and J lost 4, with 9 bases in between. The CDR3 extends over 14 amino acids. The specimen was PBMCs. This TCR came from a man aged 30-40 years in good health and CMV-seronegative. The gene calls are TRBV15 and TRBJ1-2; D possibly corresponds to TRBD1 (5 bases). The CDR3 DNA is TGTGCCACCAGCAGAGACCGACAGCTCTATGGCTACACCTTC. It encodes CATSRDRQLYGYTF.